The clone carrying this T cell receptor beta chain occurred many times. This CDR3 is built from 16 residues. Between the trimmed V and J ends, which lost 1 base and 2 bases, there was a span of 17 bases. CDR1 and CDR2 (germline): DFQATT, SNEGSKA (reference sequence). TCRdb itself ran the 5' RACE reads through MiXCR, one entry per CDR3 protein. The sample has about 62,000 distinct CDR3 sequences, 4% to 6% seen once. The sample comes from a study of neurological immune-mediated disorders. The unsorted libraries were generated from a total of 2 million PBMCs, which had been stored in RNAlater at -80 C. Sequenced sample: PBMCs. The rearrangement links TRBV20-1 to TRBJ2-5; tentatively, D is TRBD1 (5 bases). This TCR was recovered from a woman aged 50 to 60 with multiple sclerosis. This CDR3 reads CSARGWTHKRQETQYF. The DNA for the CDR3 is TGCAGTGCTAGAGGATGGACACACAAGCGACAAGAGACCCAGTACTTC.